Here is one TCR beta chain with its context. Its antigen is as yet unknown. Chemo-refractory metastatic non-small-cell lung cancer patients were treated with focal radiation plus CTLA-4 blockade with ipilimumab. This sample was included in a study of radiotherapy plus CTLA-4 blockade in lung cancer. Study context: Objective response rate was about 18%; disease control rate, 25% to 35%.

CDR3 size: 15 residues. CDR1 is MNHEY and CDR2 is SVGAGI in the germline V gene. With 0 bases clipped from V and 4 bases from J, the junction kept 3 bases outside the gene matches. Method: immunoSEQ multiplex PCR; TCRdb's copy keeps in-frame clones and lacks some. Among 50,000 to 85,000 clones listed, over 75% were seen once. Study-wide results and caveats: Some TCR clones had been derived from tumors. These clones expanded in peripheral blood after radiotherapy plus ipilimumab.

This receptor was identified in a human donor with non-small cell lung cancer who had a partial response to radiotherapy plus ipilimumab. The rearrangement joins TRBV6-5 to TRBJ1-5; TRBD1 matches 7 bases. The material was peripheral blood, obtained from a patient treated with radiotherapy plus ipilimumab. The CDR3 bases are TGTGCCAGCAGTTACTCAGGGACAGTTAATCAGCCCCAGCATTTT. Protein product: CASSYSGTVNQPQHF.